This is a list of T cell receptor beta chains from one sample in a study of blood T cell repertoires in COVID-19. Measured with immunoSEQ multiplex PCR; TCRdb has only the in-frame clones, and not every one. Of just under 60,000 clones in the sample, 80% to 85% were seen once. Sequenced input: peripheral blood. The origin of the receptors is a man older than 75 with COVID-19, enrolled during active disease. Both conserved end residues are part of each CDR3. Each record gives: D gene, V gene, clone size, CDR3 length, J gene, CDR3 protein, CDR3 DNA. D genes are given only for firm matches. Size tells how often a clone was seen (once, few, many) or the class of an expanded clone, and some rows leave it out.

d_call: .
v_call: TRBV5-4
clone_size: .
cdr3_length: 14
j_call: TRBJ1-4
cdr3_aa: CASSSRGTNEKLFF
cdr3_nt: TGTGCCAGCAGCTCCCGCGGCACTAATGAAAAACTGTTTTTT

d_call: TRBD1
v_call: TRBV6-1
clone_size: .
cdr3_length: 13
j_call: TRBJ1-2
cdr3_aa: CASSERQGSHYTF
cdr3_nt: TGTGCCAGCAGTGAACGACAGGGGTCCCACTACACCTTC

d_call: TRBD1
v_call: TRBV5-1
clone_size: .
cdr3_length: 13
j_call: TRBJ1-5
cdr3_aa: CASSDGTDQPQHF
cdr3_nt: TGCGCCAGCAGCGACGGGACAGATCAGCCCCAGCATTTT

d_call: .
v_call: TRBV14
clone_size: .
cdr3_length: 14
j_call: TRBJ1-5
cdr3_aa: CASSHLGVGQPQHF
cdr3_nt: TGTGCCAGCAGCCATTTAGGGGTGGGGCAGCCCCAGCATTTT

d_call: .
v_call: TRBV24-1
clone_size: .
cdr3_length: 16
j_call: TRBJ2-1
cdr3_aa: CATSDLANLGGSEQFF
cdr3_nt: TGTGCCACCAGTGATTTGGCCAATTTGGGGGGAAGTGAGCAGTTCTTC

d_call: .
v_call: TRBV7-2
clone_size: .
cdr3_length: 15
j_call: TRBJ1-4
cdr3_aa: CASSTGQIQNEKLFF
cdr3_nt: TGTGCCAGCAGCACTGGACAGATCCAGAATGAAAAACTGTTTTTT

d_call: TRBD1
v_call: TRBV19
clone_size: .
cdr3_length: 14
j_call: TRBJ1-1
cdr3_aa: CASSIPGTGSQAFF
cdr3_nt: TGTGCCAGTAGCATCCCCGGGACAGGATCCCAAGCTTTCTTT

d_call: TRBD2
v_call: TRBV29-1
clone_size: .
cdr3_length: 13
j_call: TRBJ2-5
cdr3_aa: CSVETSGEETQYF
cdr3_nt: TGCAGCGTTGAGACTAGCGGGGAAGAGACCCAGTACTTC

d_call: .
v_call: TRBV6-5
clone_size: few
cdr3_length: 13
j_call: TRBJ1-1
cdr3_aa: CASSYSLATEAFF
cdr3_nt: TGTGCCAGCAGTTACTCCTTGGCCACTGAAGCTTTCTTT

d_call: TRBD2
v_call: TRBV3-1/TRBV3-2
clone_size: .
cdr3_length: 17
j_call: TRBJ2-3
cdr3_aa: CASSKSPLAGSTDTQYF
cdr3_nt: TGTGCCAGCAGCAAGTCCCCACTAGCGGGTAGCACAGATACGCAGTATTTT

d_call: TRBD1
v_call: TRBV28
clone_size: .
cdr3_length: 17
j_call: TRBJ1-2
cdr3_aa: CASSLPPFSGGADGYTF
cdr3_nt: TGTGCCAGCAGTTTACCGCCCTTCTCAGGGGGCGCCGATGGCTACACCTTC

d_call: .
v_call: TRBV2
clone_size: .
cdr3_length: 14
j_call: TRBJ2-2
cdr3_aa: CASLPDYMSGELFF
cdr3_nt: TGTGCCAGCCTCCCGGACTATATGTCCGGGGAGCTGTTTTTT

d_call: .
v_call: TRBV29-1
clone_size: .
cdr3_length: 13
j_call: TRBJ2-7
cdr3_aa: CSVFLGVGYEQYF
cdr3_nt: TGCAGCGTCTTCCTCGGGGTAGGCTACGAGCAGTACTTC

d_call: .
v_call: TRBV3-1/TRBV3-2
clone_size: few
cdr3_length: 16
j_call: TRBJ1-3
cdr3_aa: CASSQGAPGSGNTIYF
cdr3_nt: TGTGCCAGCAGCCAAGGTGCACCCGGCTCTGGAAACACCATATATTTT

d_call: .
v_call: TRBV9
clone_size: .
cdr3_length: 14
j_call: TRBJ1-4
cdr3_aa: CASTRDMGNEKLFF
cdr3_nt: TGTGCCAGCACACGGGACATGGGTAATGAAAAACTGTTTTTT

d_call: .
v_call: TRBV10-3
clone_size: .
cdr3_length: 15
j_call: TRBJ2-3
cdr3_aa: CAISDWGGASGTQYF
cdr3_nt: TGTGCCATCAGTGACTGGGGGGGCGCATCAGGGACGCAGTATTTT

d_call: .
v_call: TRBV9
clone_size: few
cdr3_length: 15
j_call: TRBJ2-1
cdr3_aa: CASSVGRSSLDEQFF
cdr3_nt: TGTGCCAGCAGCGTAGGGAGGAGCTCTTTGGATGAGCAGTTCTTC

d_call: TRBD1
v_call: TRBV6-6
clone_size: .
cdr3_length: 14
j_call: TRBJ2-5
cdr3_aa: CASRETGVGETQYF
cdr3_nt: TGTGCCAGCAGAGAAACAGGGGTTGGGGAGACCCAGTACTTC

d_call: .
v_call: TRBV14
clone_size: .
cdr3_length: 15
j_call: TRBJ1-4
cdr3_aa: CASSQEVTFGEKLFF
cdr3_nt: TGTGCCAGCAGCCAAGAGGTGACATTTGGTGAAAAACTGTTTTTT

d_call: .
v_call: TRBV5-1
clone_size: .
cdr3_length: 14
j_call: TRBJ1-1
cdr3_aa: CASSLDRPNTEAFF
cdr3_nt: TGCGCCAGCAGCTTGGACAGACCGAACACTGAAGCTTTCTTT

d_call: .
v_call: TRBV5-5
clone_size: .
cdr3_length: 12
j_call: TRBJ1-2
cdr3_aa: CASSFPGGGYTF
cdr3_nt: TGTGCCAGCAGCTTCCCAGGAGGTGGCTACACCTTC

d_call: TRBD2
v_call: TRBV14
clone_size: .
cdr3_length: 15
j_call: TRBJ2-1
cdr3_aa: CASSYTSGGYNEQFF
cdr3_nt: TGTGCCAGCAGCTATACTAGCGGGGGGTACAATGAGCAGTTCTTC

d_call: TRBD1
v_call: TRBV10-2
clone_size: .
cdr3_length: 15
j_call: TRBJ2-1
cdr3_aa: CASSEGTGTNNEQFF
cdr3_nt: TGCGCCAGCAGTGAAGGGACAGGGACGAACAATGAGCAGTTCTTC

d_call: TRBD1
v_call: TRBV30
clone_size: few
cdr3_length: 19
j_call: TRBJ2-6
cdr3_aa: CAWSQPGQGAPSGANVLTF
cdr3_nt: TGTGCCTGGAGTCAACCTGGACAGGGGGCCCCCTCTGGGGCCAACGTCCTGACTTTC

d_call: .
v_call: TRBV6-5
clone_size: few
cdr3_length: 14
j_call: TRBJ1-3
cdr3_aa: CASSYAGPGNTIYF
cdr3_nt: TGTGCCAGCAGTTACGCGGGGCCTGGAAACACCATATATTTT

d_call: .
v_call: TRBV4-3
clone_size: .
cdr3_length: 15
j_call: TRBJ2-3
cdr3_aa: CASSQSNSRGDTQYF
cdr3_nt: TGCGCCAGCAGCCAATCGAACTCCCGGGGAGATACGCAGTATTTT

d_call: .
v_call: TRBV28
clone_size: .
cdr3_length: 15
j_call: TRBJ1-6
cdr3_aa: CASSLGGAENSPLHF
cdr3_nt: TGTGCCAGCAGTTTAGGGGGGGCAGAAAATTCACCCCTCCACTTT

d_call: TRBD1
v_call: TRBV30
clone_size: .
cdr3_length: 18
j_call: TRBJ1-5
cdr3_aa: CAWSPPPGQQYSNQPQHF
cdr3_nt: TGTGCCTGGAGTCCCCCCCCGGGACAGCAATATAGCAATCAGCCCCAGCATTTT

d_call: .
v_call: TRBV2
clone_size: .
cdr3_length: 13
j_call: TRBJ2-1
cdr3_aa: CASSDTQGAEQFF
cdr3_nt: TGTGCCAGCAGTGATACTCAGGGCGCTGAGCAGTTCTTC

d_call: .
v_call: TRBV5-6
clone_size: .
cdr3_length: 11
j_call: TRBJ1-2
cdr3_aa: CASSQREGYTF
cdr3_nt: TGTGCCAGCAGCCAGAGGGAGGGCTACACCTTC

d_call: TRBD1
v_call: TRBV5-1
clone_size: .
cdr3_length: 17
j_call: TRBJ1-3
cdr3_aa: CASSTERQGIPGNTIYF
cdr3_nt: TGCGCCAGCAGCACGGAGAGACAGGGCATTCCTGGAAACACCATATATTTT

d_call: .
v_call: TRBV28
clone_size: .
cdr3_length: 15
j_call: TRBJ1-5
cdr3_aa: CASRLGGQAYQPQHF
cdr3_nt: TGTGCCAGCAGACTCGGGGGGCAGGCATATCAGCCCCAGCATTTT

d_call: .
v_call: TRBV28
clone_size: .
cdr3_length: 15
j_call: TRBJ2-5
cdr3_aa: CASSLTGQGQETQYF
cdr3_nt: TGTGCCAGCAGTTTAACCGGACAAGGGCAAGAGACCCAGTACTTC

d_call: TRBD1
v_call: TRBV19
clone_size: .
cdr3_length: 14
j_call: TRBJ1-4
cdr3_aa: CASSPTGVAEKLFF
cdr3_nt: TGTGCCAGTAGTCCGACAGGGGTGGCGGAAAAACTGTTTTTT

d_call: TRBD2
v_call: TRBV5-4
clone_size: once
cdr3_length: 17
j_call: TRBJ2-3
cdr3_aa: CASSWGGGSRVAGTQYF
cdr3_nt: TGTGCCAGCAGCTGGGGAGGCGGGAGTAGGGTAGCGGGCACGCAGTATTTT

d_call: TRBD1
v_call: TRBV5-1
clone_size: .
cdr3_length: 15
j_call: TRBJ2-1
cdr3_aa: CASRDHRGSYNEQFF
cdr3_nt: TGCGCCAGCAGGGACCACAGGGGCTCCTACAATGAGCAGTTCTTC

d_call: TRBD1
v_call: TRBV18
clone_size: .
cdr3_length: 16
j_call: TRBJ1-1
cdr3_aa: CASSPNTGTGATEAFF
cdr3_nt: TGTGCCAGCTCACCAAATACCGGGACAGGGGCCACTGAAGCTTTCTTT

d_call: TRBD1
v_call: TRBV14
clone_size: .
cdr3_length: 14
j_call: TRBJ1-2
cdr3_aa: CASSTGQDLYGYTF
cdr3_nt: TGTGCCAGCAGCACGGGACAGGACCTCTATGGCTACACCTTC

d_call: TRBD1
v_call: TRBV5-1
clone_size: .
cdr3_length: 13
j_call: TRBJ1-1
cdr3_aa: CASSNTGGTEAFF
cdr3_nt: TGCGCCAGCAGCAATACAGGGGGCACTGAAGCTTTCTTT

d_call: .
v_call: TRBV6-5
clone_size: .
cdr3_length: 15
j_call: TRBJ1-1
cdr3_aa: CASSYSIQISGEAFF
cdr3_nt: TGTGCCAGCAGTTACTCGATACAAATTTCAGGGGAAGCTTTCTTT

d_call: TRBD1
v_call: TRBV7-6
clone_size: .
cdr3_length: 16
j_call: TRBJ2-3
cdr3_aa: CASSPYSGTGADTQYF
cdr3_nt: TGTGCCAGCAGCCCCTACTCGGGGACAGGGGCAGATACGCAGTATTTT

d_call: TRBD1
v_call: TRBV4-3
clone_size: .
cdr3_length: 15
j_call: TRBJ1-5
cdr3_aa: CASSQDTGGDQPQHF
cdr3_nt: TGCGCCAGCAGCCAGGATACAGGGGGCGATCAGCCCCAGCATTTT

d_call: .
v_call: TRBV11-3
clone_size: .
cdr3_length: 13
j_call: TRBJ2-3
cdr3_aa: CASSAGVTDTQYF
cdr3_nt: TGTGCCAGCAGCGCAGGGGTCACAGATACGCAGTATTTT

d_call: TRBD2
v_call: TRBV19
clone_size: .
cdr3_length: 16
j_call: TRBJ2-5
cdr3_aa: CASSPGRPGGEETQYF
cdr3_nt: TGTGCCAGTAGCCCCGGCAGGCCTGGGGGGGAAGAGACCCAGTACTTC

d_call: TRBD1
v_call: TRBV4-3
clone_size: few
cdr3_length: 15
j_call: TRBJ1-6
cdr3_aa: CASSVQGGYNSPLHF
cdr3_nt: TGCGCCAGCAGCGTACAGGGGGGCTATAATTCACCCCTCCACTTT

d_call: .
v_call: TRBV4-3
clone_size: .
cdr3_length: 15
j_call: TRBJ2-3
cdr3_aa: CASSQDFHRGDTQYF
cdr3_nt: TGCGCCAGCAGCCAAGACTTCCATAGGGGCGATACGCAGTATTTT

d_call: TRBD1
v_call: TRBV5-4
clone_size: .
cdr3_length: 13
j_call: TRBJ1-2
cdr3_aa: CASSRQGYSGYTF
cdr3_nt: TGTGCCAGCAGCAGACAGGGGTACTCGGGCTACACCTTC

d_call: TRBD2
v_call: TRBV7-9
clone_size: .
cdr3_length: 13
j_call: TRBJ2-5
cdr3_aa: CASSQGLAETQYF
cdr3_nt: TGTGCCAGCAGCCAGGGACTAGCAGAGACCCAGTACTTC